The present TCR beta chain was sequenced within a study of T cell changes during pregnancy in multiple sclerosis. The junction had 4 bases not matched to a gene; V was cut back by 4 bases and J by 3 bases. Per the germline V gene, CDR1 is SGDLS and CDR2 is YYNGEE. This CDR3 contains 15 residues. The method was immunoSEQ multiplex PCR; TCRdb's version includes in-frame clones alone and lacks a portion of them. The profile shows roughly 48,000 clones, 85% to 95% of them singletons. The gene calls are TRBV9 and TRBJ2-1; TRBD2 aligns across 10 bases. The starting material was CD4+ T cells from peripheral blood mononuclear cells, obtained in the first trimester of pregnancy. The receptor was isolated from a female donor with multiple sclerosis, enrolled in a pregnancy study. The CDR3 protein is CASSTLAGDYNEQFF. The CDR3 region has the DNA TGTGCCAGCAGCACCCTAGCGGGGGACTACAATGAGCAGTTCTTC.